Listed below are T cell receptor beta chains from one sample, sequenced in a study of T cell responses to AZD1222 COVID-19 vaccine. Measured with immunoSEQ multiplex PCR; TCRdb has only the in-frame clones, and not every one. The sample includes around 100,000 clones, more than 90% of them seen just once. The starting material was peripheral blood, obtained on day 0 of AZD1222 vaccination. Receptors were obtained from an adult in good health. Both conserved end residues are part of each CDR3. D genes are given only for firm matches. A clone size is listed for some rows: how often the clone was seen (once, few, many), or a class if it is expanded.

j_call: TRBJ1-1; clone_size: NA; v_call: TRBV10-3; d_call: TRBD1; cdr3_nt: TGTGCCAGCCAGGGGGCGGGGAACACTGAAGCTTTCTTT; cdr3_aa: CASQGAGNTEAFF
j_call: TRBJ1-2; clone_size: few; v_call: TRBV7-9; d_call: NA; cdr3_nt: TGTGCCAGCAGCTTTAGCCAGTCAAACTATGGCTACACCTTC; cdr3_aa: CASSFSQSNYGYTF
j_call: TRBJ2-7; clone_size: NA; v_call: TRBV30; d_call: NA; cdr3_nt: TGTGCCTGGAGTAGGTCAATGGGAGACGAGCAGTACTTC; cdr3_aa: CAWSRSMGDEQYF
j_call: TRBJ2-2; clone_size: NA; v_call: TRBV24-1; d_call: TRBD1; cdr3_nt: TGTGCCACCGGGGAAGCCGGGACAGGGGCCGGCGGGGAGCTGTTTTTT; cdr3_aa: CATGEAGTGAGGELFF
j_call: TRBJ1-5; clone_size: NA; v_call: TRBV25-1; d_call: NA; cdr3_nt: TGTGCCAGCACACAGCCTTATAGCAATCAGCCCCAGCATTTT; cdr3_aa: CASTQPYSNQPQHF
j_call: TRBJ1-1; clone_size: NA; v_call: TRBV6-5; d_call: NA; cdr3_nt: TGTGCCAGCAGCCTAACAGAGACGAACACTGAAGCTTTCTTT; cdr3_aa: CASSLTETNTEAFF
j_call: TRBJ1-1; clone_size: NA; v_call: TRBV19; d_call: NA; cdr3_nt: TGTGCCAGTAGTATCACAGGGTCGCCCACTGAAGCTTTCTTT; cdr3_aa: CASSITGSPTEAFF
j_call: TRBJ2-1; clone_size: NA; v_call: TRBV6-2/TRBV6-3; d_call: NA; cdr3_nt: TGTGCCAGCAGCCCCGACAGCGACAATGAGCAGTTCTTC; cdr3_aa: CASSPDSDNEQFF
j_call: TRBJ2-1; clone_size: NA; v_call: TRBV7-2; d_call: TRBD2; cdr3_nt: TGTGCCAGCAGCTATTACGGGACTAGCGGAAACAATGAGCAGTTCTTC; cdr3_aa: CASSYYGTSGNNEQFF
j_call: TRBJ1-5; clone_size: few; v_call: TRBV19; d_call: NA; cdr3_nt: TGTGCCAGTAGTAGGGGAATGCGCTGGGGCAATCAGCCCCAGCATTTT; cdr3_aa: CASSRGMRWGNQPQHF
j_call: TRBJ1-2; clone_size: NA; v_call: TRBV12-5; d_call: TRBD1; cdr3_nt: TGTGCTAGTGGGGGCAGGGGGCAGGGCTACACCTTC; cdr3_aa: CASGGRGQGYTF
j_call: TRBJ2-3; clone_size: NA; v_call: TRBV29-1; d_call: TRBD2; cdr3_nt: TGCAGCGTTGAACCCCTAGCGGGGGGAACAGATACGCAGTATTTT; cdr3_aa: CSVEPLAGGTDTQYF
j_call: TRBJ2-7; clone_size: NA; v_call: TRBV5-1; d_call: NA; cdr3_nt: TGCGCCAGCTTAGCCAGGGTGAAGCTCCCGGACGAGCAGTACTTC; cdr3_aa: CASLARVKLPDEQYF
j_call: TRBJ2-3; clone_size: NA; v_call: TRBV25-1; d_call: TRBD2; cdr3_nt: TGTGCCAGCAGCCAGGGACTAGCGGGAGGCAATTGCACAGATACGCAGTATTTT; cdr3_aa: CASSQGLAGGNCTDTQYF
j_call: TRBJ1-4; clone_size: NA; v_call: TRBV3-1/TRBV3-2; d_call: TRBD1; cdr3_nt: TGTGCCAGCAGCCAGGGAAAGGGACAGCCCGAAAAACTGTTTTTT; cdr3_aa: CASSQGKGQPEKLFF
j_call: TRBJ2-7; clone_size: few; v_call: TRBV5-1; d_call: TRBD1; cdr3_nt: TGCGCCAGCAGCAAGGGACAGCTCTACGAGCAGTACTTC; cdr3_aa: CASSKGQLYEQYF
j_call: TRBJ2-5; clone_size: NA; v_call: TRBV15; d_call: TRBD2; cdr3_nt: TGTGCCACCAGCAGAGATTTGACTAGCTGGGAGACCCAGTACTTC; cdr3_aa: CATSRDLTSWETQYF